Following are 15 T cell receptor beta chains from one sample sequenced in a study of beta chain features in type 1 diabetes. Of the isolated RNA, all was reverse transcribed, and so the sequenced material was expressed TCRB transcripts. Sequenced by immunoSEQ multiplex PCR; TCRdb stores in-frame clones only, minus some. The repertoire holds under 900,000 clones, with roughly 16% as singletons. The sequenced sample consisted of naive CD4+ T cells from blood. These receptors came from a woman aged 18 to 35 in good health.

Only a few counts were recorded for this clone. The CDR3 coding sequence is TGTGCCAGCAGCCAAGTAGCGGGAGGGACCTACAATGAGCAGTTCTTC. Its protein is CASSQVAGGTYNEQFF. The V and J genes are TRBV4-2 and TRBJ2-1; 11 positions agree with TRBD2. With 1 base clipped from V and 2 bases from J, the junction kept 1 base outside the gene matches. CDR3 length: 16 residues. Germline CDR1 is LGHNA and CDR2 is YNFKEQ.

V and J are TRBV6-6 and TRBJ2-7; unclear D gene. This CDR3 is 11 amino acids long. Germline CDR1 reads MNHNY; CDR2 reads SVGAGI (reference sequence). Trimming removed 4 bases from V and 3 bases from J, with 4 bases in between. CDR3 amino acids: CASSSFYEQYF. CDR3 in DNA: TGTGCCAGCAGTTCATTCTACGAGCAGTACTTC.

This clone has a handful of counts. The rearrangement uses TRBV7-8 and TRBJ1-2, with 10 bases that match TRBD1. Germline V gene sequence: CDR1 SGHVS, CDR2 FQNEAQ. The CDR3 consists of 14 residues. With V trimmed by 3 bases and J by 8 bases, 6 bases remained unmatched. CDR3: CASSFGTGAAGYTF. CDR3 nucleotide sequence: TGTGCCAGCAGCTTCGGGACAGGGGCTGCAGGCTACACCTTC.

The rearrangement uses TRBV28 and TRBJ2-1, with 8 nucleotides matching TRBD1. The germline CDR1 and CDR2 sequences are MDHEN and SYDVKM. This CDR3 is 15 amino acids long. Germline trimming cut 7 bases from V and 6 bases from J; bases unmatched to any gene: 11. CDR3 sequence: CASIRDRGKINEQFF. The CDR3 region has the DNA TGTGCCAGCATAAGAGACAGGGGAAAAATCAATGAGCAGTTCTTC.

This clone was counted a few times. The chain carries TRBV18 and TRBJ2-1; the D gene is possibly TRBD2 (6 bases). The CDR3 is made up of 15 amino acids. The germline CDR1 and CDR2 sequences are KGHSH and LQKENI. The V and J ends lost 1 base and 12 bases respectively, with 19 bases between them. The CDR3 loop reads CASSPLVSWEVGQFF. The CDR3 coding sequence is TGTGCCAGCTCACCACTCGTATCGTGGGAGGTCGGGCAGTTCTTC.

This clone came up once. The rearrangement uses TRBV5-1 and TRBJ1-2; D not certain. V dropped 4 bases and J dropped 8 bases, with 15 bases sitting between them. The CDR3 runs 13 residues. The V gene's germline CDR1 is SGHRS and CDR2 YFSETQ. For the CDR3, the DNA is TGCGCCAGCAGCCCGGACCGGTCGAGAGGCTACACCTTC. This encodes CASSPDRSRGYTF.

This clone was recorded a few times. The J gene is TRBJ2-5, the V gene TRBV29-1; TRBD1 agrees at 7 bases. The CDR3 totals 16 residues. J lost 7 bases, V lost 4 bases, and 18 bases had no gene match. Germline V lookup: CDR1 SQVTM, CDR2 ANQGSEA. For the CDR3, the DNA is TGCAGCGTTGTCCCCAGGGGGACAGAGATCAGCGGGACCCAGTACTTC. Residues: CSVVPRGTEISGTQYF.

CDR3 loop: CASNGQGNTGELFF. The CDR3 nucleotides are TGTGCCAGCAACGGACAGGGGAACACCGGGGAGCTGTTTTTT. The chain joins TRBV2 to TRBJ2-2, with 8 bases lining up with TRBD1. The CDR3 contains 14 residues. After removal of 7 bases from V and 1 base from J, the junction contained 2 bases not matched to a gene. Germline V gene lookup returns CDR1 SNHLY and CDR2 FYNNEI.

The table lists this clone with a few counts. J is TRBJ2-5 and V is TRBV28, with D unclear. Germline loops: CDR1 MDHEN, CDR2 SYDVKM. This CDR3 has 17 amino acids. V lost 2 bases and J 3 bases, leaving 19 bases between the germline ends. CDR3 nucleotide sequence: TGTGCCAGCAGTTTACTCAGACGAAGGAAGTCGGAAGAGACCCAGTACTTC. Protein sequence: CASSLLRRRKSEETQYF.

The rearrangement joins TRBV19 to TRBJ2-1; TRBD2 aligns across 11 bases. The germline V gene encodes CDR1 LNHDA and CDR2 SQIVND (reference sequence). The CDR3 extends over 16 amino acids. After removal of 5 bases from V and 4 bases from J, the junction contained 7 bases not matched to a gene. CDR3 sequence: CASSPPGLAAYNEQFF. CDR3 nucleotides: TGTGCCAGTAGTCCACCGGGACTAGCGGCATACAATGAGCAGTTCTTC.

The rearrangement links TRBV7-9 to TRBJ2-3, with 7 bases fitting TRBD2. CDR3 length: 15 residues. Germline V gene data show CDR1 as SEHNR and CDR2 as FQNEAQ (reference sequence). J was trimmed by 4 bases and V by 5 bases; bases with no gene match: 9. In DNA, the CDR3 is TGTGCCAGCAGCCCGACCCCTGGGAGGGCAGATACGCAGTATTTT. It specifies CASSPTPGRADTQYF.

This clone was seen only a few times. This CDR3 is CASTRGGLAGQETQYF. As DNA, the CDR3 is TGCGCCAGCACGAGGGGAGGACTAGCGGGCCAAGAGACCCAGTACTTC. This chain connects TRBV5-1 to TRBJ2-5; 11 positions agree with TRBD2. Trimming cost V 6 bases and J 1 base; bases outside gene matches: 8. The CDR3 loop spans 16 amino acids. The germline V gene has CDR1 SGHRS and CDR2 YFSETQ. Variable domain in full (rest from reference TRBV5-1 and TRBJ2-5): KAGVTQTPRYLIKTRGQQVTLSCSPISGHRSVSWYQQTPGQGLQFLFEYFSETQRNKGNFPGRFSGRQFSNSRSEMNVSTLELGDSALYLCASTRGGLAGQETQYFGPGTRLLVL.

In its sample, this clone was seen a few times. The chain recombines TRBV2 with TRBJ2-3; D is perhaps TRBD1 or TRBD2 (5 bases each). CDR1 SNHLY and CDR2 FYNNEI come from the germline V gene. The CDR3 spans 16 residues. Trimming left V 6 bases short and J 3 bases short, with 19 bases between. Here the CDR3 DNA reads TGTGCCAGCAGCGTAGGGACCGGCCGATTAACAGATACGCAGTATTTT. It encodes CASSVGTGRLTDTQYF.

The chain links TRBV27 to TRBJ2-1; 10 positions match TRBD2. Germline CDR1 is MNHEY and CDR2 is SMNVEV (reference sequence). The CDR3 has 14 amino acids. V shed 7 bases, J shed 7 bases, and the junction held 7 bases outside the gene matches. CDR3 loop: CASIPSGSRNEQFF. The CDR3 coding sequence is TGTGCCAGCATCCCTAGCGGGAGCCGGAATGAGCAGTTCTTC.

The chain's CDR3 is CASSDWTGVAGNYGYTF. Here the CDR3 DNA reads TGTGCCAGCAGTGATTGGACAGGGGTTGCGGGTAACTATGGCTACACCTTC. This chain links TRBV6-1 with TRBJ1-2; 9 nucleotides align to TRBD1. Germline-derived CDR1 and CDR2 are MNHNS and SASEGT. After removal of 3 bases from V and 1 base from J, the junction contained 9 bases not matched to a gene. The CDR3 loop spans 17 amino acids.